Each of the 18 T cell receptor beta chains below was sequenced from the same sample in a study of cytomegalovirus exposure and HLA in healthy donors. PCR involved 60 Vbeta and 13 Jbeta primers. Generated by immunoSEQ multiplex PCR, the TCRdb table keeps only in-frame clones and is missing some. The sample contains some 120,000 clones, about 78% of which appear only once. Sequencing input: PBMCs. These receptors came from a man in his fifties in good health and CMV-seronegative.

The rearrangement links TRBV19 to TRBJ2-6; D might be TRBD2 (6 bases). V shed 7 bases and J shed 3 bases, with 13 bases lying between them. Germline CDR1 is LNHDA and CDR2 is SQIVND (reference sequence). This CDR3 has 15 residues. The CDR3 spells CASTPGGFGANVLTF. CDR3 coding DNA: TGTGCCAGTACCCCTGGGGGGTTTGGGGCCAACGTCCTGACTTTC.

In its sample, this clone was seen once. The CDR3 region has the DNA TGTGCCAGCAGTGAGTTACAGGCTACTAATGAAAAACTGTTTTTT. This translates into CASSELQATNEKLFF. The chain links TRBV6-1 to TRBJ1-4; weak D call: TRBD1 (5 bases). CDR1 MNHNS and CDR2 SASEGT come from the germline V gene. The CDR3 has 15 residues. The ends were cut back, 3 bases at V and 2 bases at J, with 10 bases in the middle.

In its sample, this clone was seen once. J is TRBJ2-1 and V is TRBV6-5; 8 positions match TRBD2. Germline V gene data show CDR1 as MNHEY and CDR2 as SVGAGI. The trim removed 6 bases at V and 8 bases at J, leaving 9 bases unmatched. This CDR3 spans 14 amino acids. The CDR3 here is CASRSGRILYEQFF. The CDR3 DNA reads as TGTGCCAGCAGGAGCGGGAGAATATTGTATGAGCAGTTCTTC.

The V call is TRBV5-1, the J call TRBJ1-2, with D perhaps TRBD1 (6 bases). Germline CDR1 reads SGHRS; CDR2 reads YFSETQ. Trimming left V 4 bases short and J 7 bases short, with 17 bases between. The CDR3 loop spans 14 amino acids. This CDR3 reads CASSSQRQVRGYTF. The CDR3 nucleotides read TGCGCCAGCAGCAGCCAACGACAGGTGCGTGGCTACACCTTC.

With regard to this clone: Other DNA sequences within the sample encode an identical CDR3. The CDR3 coding sequence is TGTGCCAGCAGTTACTCGGGACAGACGAACACTGAAGCTTTCTTT. Residues: CASSYSGQTNTEAFF. J is TRBJ1-1 and V is TRBV6-5; 7 positions agree with TRBD1. The CDR3 runs 15 residues. Germline trimming cut 0 bases from V and 1 base from J; bases unmatched to any gene: 2. Germline CDR1 reads MNHEY; CDR2 reads SVGAGI.

V and J are TRBV5-8 and TRBJ2-3; TRBD2 aligns across 9 bases. CDR1 is SGHTS, CDR2 YDEGEE, per germline. The CDR3 totals 15 residues. Germline trimming cut 1 base from V and 3 bases from J; bases unmatched to any gene: 3. CDR3 nucleotides: TGTGCCAGCAGCTTGTGGACTAGCGAGACAGATACGCAGTATTTT. The encoded protein is CASSLWTSETDTQYF.

This clone was seen once. The chain links TRBV7-9 to TRBJ1-2; D not certain. The CDR3 runs 13 residues. Germline CDR1 reads SEHNR; CDR2 reads FQNEAQ (reference sequence). V lost 7 bases, J lost 0 bases, and 9 bases lay in between. CDR3 loop: CASTLGPNYGYTF. In DNA, the CDR3 is TGTGCCAGCACCTTGGGCCCTAACTATGGCTACACCTTC.

The chain employs TRBV28 and TRBJ2-3; 7 nucleotides line up with TRBD2. The V segment lost 4 bases and the J segment 7 bases; nucleotides outside the gene matches: 11. This CDR3 is built from 15 residues. Germline assignment: CDR1 MDHEN and CDR2 SYDVKM. The CDR3 nucleotides are TGTGCCAGCAGTTCTACTAGCGCAGGCGTTAATACGCAGTATTTT. Protein: CASSSTSAGVNTQYF. Using reference TRBV28 and TRBJ2-3 for the parts outside the CDR3, the full variable domain is DVKVTQSSRYLVKRTGEKVFLECVQDMDHENMFWYRQDPGLGLRLIYFSYDVKMKEKGDIPEGYSVSREKKERFSLILESASTNQTSMYLCASSSTSAGVNTQYFGPGTRLTVL.

The chain uses TRBV28 and TRBJ1-1, with 8 bases that match TRBD1. The germline CDR1 and CDR2 sequences are MDHEN and SYDVKM. Losses at the gene ends were 5 bases for V and 0 bases for J; bases not matched to a gene: 11. CDR3 size: 17 residues. As DNA, the CDR3 is TGTGCCAGCAGTAGTACCGGGACAGGACATATGAACACTGAAGCTTTCTTT. It encodes CASSSTGTGHMNTEAFF.

The chain uses TRBV15 and TRBJ1-1, with 7 bases aligning to TRBD1. The germline V gene has CDR1 LNHNV and CDR2 YYDKDF (reference sequence). The trim removed 8 bases at V and 1 base at J, leaving 7 bases unmatched. There are 14 residues in the CDR3. CDR3 sequence reads: CATSVGGWNTEAFF. Here the CDR3 DNA reads TGTGCCACCTCGGTAGGGGGCTGGAACACTGAAGCTTTCTTT.

This clone appeared a single time. J is TRBJ1-5 and V is TRBV6-1, with 7 bases matching TRBD1. The ends lost 2 bases at V and 6 bases at J; junction bases unmatched: 10. The CDR3 length is 16 residues. Germline CDR1 MNHNS, CDR2 SASEGT. CDR3 sequence (DNA): TGTGCCAGCAGTGAAATCGCCAGGGGGTTTTCTCAGCCCCAGCATTTT. Translating gives CASSEIARGFSQPQHF.

The V gene is TRBV27, the J gene TRBJ1-1, with D hard to call. Per germline, CDR1 MNHEY and CDR2 SMNVEV (reference sequence). Trimming removed 8 bases at V and 5 bases at J, with 18 bases between. The CDR3 extends over 14 amino acids. The CDR3 protein is CASRIFGVATEAFF. The CDR3 DNA follows: TGTGCCAGCCGAATTTTCGGGGTAGCGACTGAAGCTTTCTTT.

This clone was observed a handful of times. As DNA, the CDR3 is TGTGCCAGCAGGCCACAAAACGCGAACACCGGGGAGCTGTTTTTT. Protein sequence: CASRPQNANTGELFF. The chain uses TRBV7-9 and TRBJ2-2; D not certain. Germline values: CDR1 SEHNR, CDR2 FQNEAQ (reference sequence). Trimming removed 6 bases from V and 0 bases from J, with 11 bases in between. CDR3 length equals 15 residues.

The V call is TRBV6-1, the J call TRBJ1-2; TRBD1 might be the D (6 bases). The length of the CDR3 is 14 residues. Deletions cut 2 bases from V and 8 bases from J, with 15 bases between. Germline CDR1 is MNHNS and CDR2 is SASEGT. The CDR3 protein is CASSERQALWGYTF. The CDR3 DNA sequence: TGTGCCAGCAGTGAAAGACAGGCCCTCTGGGGCTACACCTTC.

The rearrangement links TRBV25-1 to TRBJ2-7, with D maybe TRBD1 (9 bases). With 4 bases removed from V and 7 bases from J, the gap between germline ends came to 26 bases. Germline values: CDR1 MGHDK, CDR2 SYGVNS. CDR3 length: 17 amino acids. The CDR3: CASSAPSGGGTGFEQYF. As DNA, the CDR3 is TGTGCCAGCAGTGCCCCGAGCGGGGGCGGGACAGGGTTTGAGCAGTACTTC.

This clone is a singleton in its sample. The chain couples TRBV25-1 to TRBJ1-6; 7 bases align to TRBD1. V lost 4 bases to trimming and J lost 10 bases; unmatched junction nucleotides: 10. The CDR3 is 15 amino acids. CDR1 is MGHDK and CDR2 is SYGVNS in the germline V gene. CDR3 DNA sequence: TGTGCCAGCAGTGGAAGTGGACAGGACAAGTCACCCCTCCACTTT. Translation: CASSGSGQDKSPLHF. The full variable domain, in which reference TRBV25-1 and TRBJ1-6 provide the parts outside the CDR3, is EADIYQTPRYLVIGTGKKITLECSQTMGHDKMYWYQQDPGMELHLIHYSYGVNSTEKGDLSSESTVSRIRTEHFPLTLESARPSHTSQYLCASSGSGQDKSPLHFGNGTRLTVT.

This clone was seen more than once but under ten times. The V call is TRBV11-3, the J call TRBJ1-1; D is ambiguous. Germline V gives CDR1 SGHNT, CDR2 YENEEA. V was trimmed by 3 bases and J by 1 base, leaving 9 bases between them. CDR3 length: 14 residues. The CDR3 bases are TGTGCCAGCAGCTTTGGTGCAGGGAACACTGAAGCTTTCTTT. As protein: CASSFGAGNTEAFF.

The table lists this clone with a few counts. The chain joins TRBV28 to TRBJ2-5; a weak D match, TRBD1 (6 bases). Trimming pared 5 bases from V and 1 base from J, leaving 14 bases between. The germline gives CDR1 MDHEN, CDR2 SYDVKM. The CDR3 covers 15 residues. CDR3 protein: CASSRRGGIQETQYF. As DNA, the CDR3 is TGTGCCAGCAGTCGCCGAGGGGGTATCCAAGAGACCCAGTACTTC.